These 27 T cell receptor beta chains were all obtained from the same sample, sequenced in a study of T cell responses to AZD1222 COVID-19 vaccine. Assay used: immunoSEQ multiplex PCR; TCRdb lists only in-frame clones, some missing. The sample shows about 89,000 clones, about 90% of them seen only once. The sample here was peripheral blood, taken on day 0 of MenACWY control vaccination. These receptors were taken from an adult in good health.

The chain has TRBV5-1 and TRBJ2-5; D remains unclear. The CDR3 contains 16 residues. Germline V gives CDR1 SGHRS, CDR2 YFSETQ. Trimming took off 0 bases at V and 2 bases at J, with 14 bases between the two ends. This CDR3 reads CASSLGPSTTQETQYF. The CDR3, as DNA: TGCGCCAGCAGCTTGGGTCCCTCGACAACACAAGAGACCCAGTACTTC.

As DNA, the CDR3 is TGTGCCAGCAGTCCACGCGGGGGGCGATCTGAAGCTTTCTTT. It is translated as CASSPRGGRSEAFF. This sequence joins TRBV6-6 and TRBJ1-1, with D perhaps TRBD1 (6 bases). Germline CDR1 is MNHNY and CDR2 is SVGAGI (reference sequence). V was pared by 5 bases and J by 6 bases, with 16 bases between. This CDR3 comprises 14 residues.

Note on this clone: Other DNA sequences from this sample encode an identical CDR3 as well. The V gene is TRBV19, the J gene TRBJ1-5; D not resolved. Per the germline V gene, CDR1 is LNHDA and CDR2 is SQIVND (reference sequence). The CDR3 extends over 13 amino acids. V was clipped by 3 bases and J by 4 bases, with 7 bases between them. CDR3 protein: CASSMSGNQPQHF. CDR3 DNA sequence: TGTGCCAGTAGTATGTCGGGTAATCAGCCCCAGCATTTT.

The rearrangement uses TRBV2 and TRBJ1-1; D unresolved. CDR3 length: 14 residues. Deletions cut 5 bases from V and 1 base from J, with 11 bases between. Germline V gives CDR1 SNHLY, CDR2 FYNNEI. The CDR3 is CASSRAGENTEAFF. CDR3 nucleotides: TGTGCCAGCAGTCGGGCAGGCGAGAACACTGAAGCTTTCTTT.

The chain carries TRBV6-2 or TRBV6-3 and TRBJ2-5, with 7 positions matching TRBD1. Unmatched junction bases numbered 2, after V lost 2 bases and J lost 5 bases. This CDR3 has 13 residues. Germline CDR1 reads MNHEY; CDR2 reads SVGEGT. The CDR3, as DNA: TGTGCCAGCAGTTACGGGACAGATGAGACCCAGTACTTC. This sequence encodes CASSYGTDETQYF.

The rearrangement joins TRBV19 to TRBJ1-5; D might be TRBD1 (5 bases). This CDR3 contains 16 residues. V was clipped by 9 bases and J by 3 bases, with 21 bases between them. CDR1 is LNHDA, CDR2 SQIVND, per germline (reference sequence). The CDR3, as DNA: TGTGCCAGCGGGGGGATAAACCAGGGAATCAATCAGCCCCAGCATTTT. Translated, it gives CASGGINQGINQPQHF.

The chain carries TRBV5-6 and TRBJ1-5; 8 nucleotides align to TRBD1. Trimming took 0 bases from V and 2 from J; bases not matched to a gene: 4. From germline, CDR1 is SGHDT and CDR2 YYEEEE. This CDR3 has 16 residues. CDR3 nucleotides: TGTGCCAGCAGCTTGGGAGGACAGGGTGGCAATCAGCCCCAGCATTTT. Translated: CASSLGGQGGNQPQHF.

Here the CDR3 reads CASSLQVPPRDIQYF. CDR3 nucleotide sequence: TGTGCCAGCAGCTTACAGGTCCCCCCAAGGGACATTCAGTACTTC. The J gene is TRBJ2-4, the V gene TRBV7-8; D gene unclear. The CDR3 totals 15 residues. Germline V gene data show CDR1 as SGHVS and CDR2 as FQNEAQ. V lost 2 bases to trimming and J lost 8 bases, with 16 bases between them.

The chain recombines TRBV19 with TRBJ1-6, with D perhaps matching TRBD1 (6 bases). Trimming removed 3 bases from V and 13 bases from J, with 16 bases in between. This CDR3 contains 14 residues. Per germline, CDR1 LNHDA and CDR2 SQIVND (reference sequence). CDR3 sequence (DNA): TGTGCCAGTAGTATGTGGGGGGGCAGCTCCCCCCTCCACTTT. Translated: CASSMWGGSSPLHF.

There are a few counts of this clone. The genes are TRBV7-9 and TRBJ1-1; the match to TRBD1 covers 7 bases. Germline CDR1 and CDR2: SEHNR and FQNEAQ (reference sequence). V lost 0 bases to trimming and J lost 1 base; unmatched junction nucleotides: 2. This CDR3 region has 15 residues. The chain's CDR3 is CASSLATGWNTEAFF. In nucleotides, the CDR3 is TGTGCCAGCAGCTTAGCGACAGGGTGGAACACTGAAGCTTTCTTT.

CDR3 sequence: CASSVDQRGTDTQYF. Written as DNA, the CDR3 is TGTGCCAGCAGCGTAGACCAGCGGGGCACAGATACGCAGTATTTT. J is TRBJ2-3 and V is TRBV9, with a weak D call TRBD2 (6 bases). V was shortened by 0 bases and J by 1 base, with 9 bases between the two germline ends. The CDR3 spans 15 residues. The germline V gene has CDR1 SGDLS and CDR2 YYNGEE.

This chain links TRBV5-1 with TRBJ1-5; no clear D. CDR1 and CDR2 from the germline V gene are SGHRS and YFSETQ. CDR3 length: 14 residues. The V gene lost 1 base and the J gene lost 3 bases, with 8 bases spanning the gap. The DNA for the CDR3 is TGCGCCAGCAGCTTGCCGGGCCCCAATCAGCCCCAGCATTTT. It yields the protein CASSLPGPNQPQHF. Based on the CDR3 plus reference TRBV5-1 and TRBJ1-5, the full variable domain is KAGVTQTPRYLIKTRGQQVTLSCSPISGHRSVSWYQQTPGQGLQFLFEYFSETQRNKGNFPGRFSGRQFSNSRSEMNVSTLELGDSALYLCASSLPGPNQPQHFGDGTRLSIL.

This clone appeared once. V gene TRBV5-1 combines with J gene TRBJ2-1; D gene uncertain. Trimming took off 1 base at V and 7 bases at J, with 18 bases between the two ends. Looked up from germline, CDR1 is SGHRS and CDR2 is YFSETQ. The CDR3 length is 16 residues. CDR3 DNA sequence: TGCGCCAGCAGCTTGAGTAGGGCAAGGGCGGAAAATGAGCAGTTCTTC. Residues: CASSLSRARAENEQFF.

The gene calls are TRBV6-6 and TRBJ1-5; 9 positions match TRBD1. After removal of 5 bases from V and 3 bases from J, the junction contained 8 bases not matched to a gene. Looked up from germline, CDR1 is MNHNY and CDR2 is SVGAGI (reference sequence). The CDR3 runs 16 residues. In nucleotides, the CDR3 is TGTGCCAGCAGTGCCGGGACAGGGACCACCAATCAGCCCCAGCATTTT. This sequence encodes CASSAGTGTTNQPQHF.

The V and J genes are TRBV7-2 and TRBJ1-3, with 8 positions matching TRBD1. CDR1 and CDR2 (germline): SGHTA, FQGNSA. V lost 5 bases, J lost 5 bases, and 8 bases stayed unmatched. The CDR3 spans 15 residues. The chain's CDR3 is CASSPGQGRRNTIYF. The CDR3 nucleotides are TGTGCCAGCAGCCCCGGACAGGGAAGGCGAAACACCATATATTTT.

The chain uses TRBV29-1 and TRBJ1-2; 8 bases map to TRBD1. The CDR3 contains 13 residues. Germline CDR1 SQVTM, CDR2 ANQGSEA. V gave up 3 bases and J gave up 8 bases; unmatched junction bases: 8. CDR3 in amino acids: CSVDFAGGRGYTF. The CDR3, as DNA: TGCAGCGTTGATTTTGCAGGGGGCCGGGGCTACACCTTC.

The chain carries TRBV7-6 and TRBJ2-3; 11 nucleotides agree with TRBD2. The germline V gene has CDR1 SGHVS and CDR2 FNYEAQ. The ends lost 1 base at V and 5 bases at J; junction bases unmatched: 8. The CDR3 extends over 17 amino acids. The CDR3 coding sequence is TGTGCCAGCAGCTTAGGGCCTCTAGCGGGAGGTCAAGATACGCAGTATTTT. It translates to CASSLGPLAGGQDTQYF.

The chain joins TRBV7-8 to TRBJ1-1; unclear D gene. Germline V CDR1 and CDR2: SGHVS, FQNEAQ. This CDR3 contains 13 residues. Deletions cut 3 bases from V and 6 bases from J, with 11 bases between. CDR3 loop: CASSFPVMSEAFF. CDR3 coding DNA: TGTGCCAGCAGCTTTCCGGTTATGTCTGAAGCTTTCTTT.

This chain connects TRBV7-4 to TRBJ2-3, with 14 positions matching TRBD2. The trim removed 5 bases at V and 5 bases at J, leaving 12 bases unmatched. Germline-derived CDR1 and CDR2 are SGHVT and SQSDAQ. CDR3 length: 18 residues. CDR3 sequence: CASSPRLAGGCGGDTQYF. Here the CDR3 DNA reads TGTGCCAGCAGCCCCCGACTAGCGGGGGGGTGTGGGGGAGATACGCAGTATTTT.

This chain joins TRBV7-2 and TRBJ1-3; D not resolved. V lost 1 base to trimming and J lost 2 bases, with 6 bases between them. This CDR3 spans 14 amino acids. CDR1 SGHTA and CDR2 FQGNSA come from the germline V gene. CDR3 sequence reads: CASSLGSAGNTIYF. The DNA of the CDR3 is TGTGCCAGCAGCTTAGGATCTGCTGGAAACACCATATATTTT. Combining the CDR3 with reference TRBV7-2 and TRBJ1-3 gives the whole variable domain GAGVSQSPSNKVTEKGKDVELRCDPISGHTALYWYRQSLGQGLEFLIYFQGNSAPDKSGLPSDRFSAERTGGSVSTLTIQRTQQEDSAVYLCASSLGSAGNTIYFGEGSWLTVV.

V usage is TRBV28 and J usage is TRBJ2-3; perhaps D is TRBD1 or TRBD2 (5 bases each). The CDR3 covers 14 residues. Germline V gene lookup returns CDR1 MDHEN and CDR2 SYDVKM. Trimming stripped 5 bases from V and 2 bases from J, with 11 bases between. CDR3 loop: CASSTGPPTDTQYF. Here the CDR3 DNA reads TGTGCCAGCAGTACGGGACCACCCACAGATACGCAGTATTTT.

Comment on this clone: The junction does not match germline at one end; this may be a read error. This chain joins TRBV12-3 or TRBV12-4 and TRBJ1-5; D possibly corresponds to TRBD1 (6 bases). This CDR3 comprises 11 residues. CDR3 amino acids: CASSRGHRVSF. The CDR3 bases are TGTGCCAGCAGCCGTGGCCACAGGGTTTCCTTT.

This chain uses TRBV5-1 with TRBJ2-7, with 8 positions matching TRBD1. This CDR3 region has 15 residues. The V gene's germline CDR1 is SGHRS and CDR2 YFSETQ. Trimming took 0 bases from V and 7 from J; bases not matched to a gene: 9. This CDR3 reads CASSLELGQGKEQYF. The CDR3 DNA follows: TGCGCCAGCAGCTTGGAGCTTGGACAGGGAAAGGAGCAGTACTTC.

This clone turned up a few times. The gene calls are TRBV7-2 and TRBJ1-1; a weak D match, TRBD1 (6 bases). This CDR3 is built from 14 residues. Germline CDR1 is SGHTA and CDR2 is FQGNSA. Trimming took off 3 bases at V and 5 bases at J, with 13 bases between the two ends. This CDR3 reads CASSFTSGATEAFF. The CDR3 nucleotides read TGTGCCAGCAGCTTTACGTCAGGGGCGACTGAAGCTTTCTTT.

This chain joins TRBV18 and TRBJ2-2, with TRBD2 matching 7 bases. The CDR3 spans 15 residues. The germline V gene encodes CDR1 KGHSH and CDR2 LQKENI. Trimming took 3 bases from V and 2 from J; bases not matched to a gene: 3. The CDR3 coding sequence is TGTGCCAGCTCACCGCGGGGGACTAACACCGGGGAGCTGTTTTTT. This gives the protein CASSPRGTNTGELFF.

The chain couples TRBV10-3 to TRBJ2-7, with D unresolved. Deletions cut 3 bases from V and 3 bases from J, with 6 bases between. The CDR3 is made up of 12 amino acids. From germline, CDR1 is ENHRY and CDR2 SYGVKD. The CDR3 region is CAISEEVYEQYF. The CDR3 DNA reads TGTGCCATCAGTGAAGAGGTCTACGAGCAGTACTTC.

With regard to this clone: One end of the junction fails to match germline, which may point to a read error. The chain employs TRBV6-1 and TRBJ2-7, with D unresolved. The CDR3 covers 14 residues. CDR1 is MNHNS, CDR2 SASEGT, per germline. The CDR3 sequence is CASTSPGRSHEQYF. CDR3 in DNA: TGTGCCAGCACCTCCCCGGGTCGCTCCCACGAGCAGTACTTC.